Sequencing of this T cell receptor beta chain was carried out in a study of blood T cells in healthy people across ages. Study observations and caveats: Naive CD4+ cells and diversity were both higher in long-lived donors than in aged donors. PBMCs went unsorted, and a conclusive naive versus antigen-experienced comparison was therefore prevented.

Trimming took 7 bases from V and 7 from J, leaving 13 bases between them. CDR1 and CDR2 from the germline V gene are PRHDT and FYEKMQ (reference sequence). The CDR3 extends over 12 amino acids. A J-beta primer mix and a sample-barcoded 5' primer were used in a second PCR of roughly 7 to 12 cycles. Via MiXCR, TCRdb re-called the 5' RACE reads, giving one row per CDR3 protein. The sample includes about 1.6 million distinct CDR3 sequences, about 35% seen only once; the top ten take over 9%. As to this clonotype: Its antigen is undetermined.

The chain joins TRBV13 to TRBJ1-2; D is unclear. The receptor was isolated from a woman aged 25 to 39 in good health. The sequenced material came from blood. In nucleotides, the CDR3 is TGTGCCAGCAATGGGCCCGTTGTTGGCTACACCTTC. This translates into CASNGPVVGYTF.